Listed here are 10 T cell receptor beta chains from one sample, sequenced in a study of T cell responses to AZD1222 COVID-19 vaccine. Repertoires were generated with immunoSEQ multiplex PCR, while TCRdb's copy carries only in-frame clones and drops some. Found here are 75,000 to 100,000 clones, 85% of them singletons; the top ten hold about 13%. The sample consisted of peripheral blood, taken on day 0 of AZD1222 vaccination. Receptor source: an adult in good health.

The chain uses TRBV5-1 and TRBJ2-1; 12 positions agree with TRBD2. The trim removed 1 base at V and 12 bases at J, leaving 8 bases unmatched. CDR3 size: 15 residues. The germline V gene has CDR1 SGHRS and CDR2 YFSETQ. The CDR3 DNA is TGCGCCAGCAGCTTGAGGCTAGCGGGGGGGCAGGGGCAGTTCTTC. Its protein is CASSLRLAGGQGQFF. Full variable domain (rest looked up from reference TRBV5-1 and TRBJ2-1): KAGVTQTPRYLIKTRGQQVTLSCSPISGHRSVSWYQQTPGQGLQFLFEYFSETQRNKGNFPGRFSGRQFSNSRSEMNVSTLELGDSALYLCASSLRLAGGQGQFFGPGTRLTVL.

V usage is TRBV5-1 and J usage is TRBJ2-1, with D unresolved. Germline V gene sequence: CDR1 SGHRS, CDR2 YFSETQ. V gave up 3 bases and J gave up 10 bases, with 14 bases separating them. The CDR3 has 13 residues. In DNA, the CDR3 is TGCGCCAGCAGCTGGGATCCCGGCAGAGAGCAGTTCTTC. Its protein is CASSWDPGREQFF. The full variable domain, its missing parts supplied by reference TRBV5-1 and TRBJ2-1, is KAGVTQTPRYLIKTRGQQVTLSCSPISGHRSVSWYQQTPGQGLQFLFEYFSETQRNKGNFPGRFSGRQFSNSRSEMNVSTLELGDSALYLCASSWDPGREQFFGPGTRLTVL.

The V call is TRBV5-5, the J call TRBJ1-5, with D unresolved. V gave up 4 bases and J gave up 0 bases, with 8 bases separating them. CDR1 is SGHKS and CDR2 is YYEKEE in the germline V gene (reference sequence). CDR3 length equals 14 residues. CDR3 sequence (DNA): TGTGCCAGCAGCCGTGGATATAGCAATCAGCCCCAGCATTTT. Its protein product is CASSRGYSNQPQHF.

This chain connects TRBV19 to TRBJ2-1; TRBD2 agrees at 8 bases. CDR1 LNHDA and CDR2 SQIVND come from the germline V gene (reference sequence). With V trimmed by 0 bases and J by 5 bases, 3 bases remained unmatched. The CDR3 extends over 15 amino acids. As DNA, the CDR3 is TGTGCCAGTAGTATAGAGCCAGCGGGGGACAATGAGCAGTTCTTC. It translates to CASSIEPAGDNEQFF.

CDR3 amino acids: CASSQADQFYGYTF. For the CDR3, the DNA is TGCGCCAGCAGCCAAGCTGACCAATTCTATGGCTACACCTTC. The rearrangement links TRBV4-3 to TRBJ1-2; D call uncertain. Germline lookup yields CDR1 LGHNA and CDR2 YSLEER. This CDR3 comprises 14 residues. Trimming removed 1 base from V and 4 bases from J, with 10 bases in between.

The chain uses TRBV5-8 and TRBJ1-2; D is possibly TRBD1 (6 bases). CDR3 length: 15 residues. Germline lookup yields CDR1 SGHTS and CDR2 YDEGEE. Trimming pared 4 bases from V and 4 bases from J, leaving 17 bases between. The CDR3, as DNA: TGTGCCAGCAGCACCCGACAGGAAAGGGGCTATGGCTACACCTTC. This gives the protein CASSTRQERGYGYTF.

The chain is built from TRBV20-1 and TRBJ2-5, with a tentative D call TRBD2 (5 bases). Trimming left V 3 bases short and J 5 bases short, with 13 bases between. Germline CDR1 and CDR2: DFQATT and SNEGSKA (reference sequence). The CDR3 spans 13 residues. CDR3 region: CSASTASPETQYF. Written as DNA, the CDR3 is TGCAGTGCTAGTACGGCTAGCCCGGAGACCCAGTACTTC.

The rearrangement links TRBV7-2 to TRBJ2-7, with D possibly matching TRBD2 (5 bases). V lost 2 bases and J lost 1, with 12 bases in between. CDR1 is SGHTA, CDR2 FQGNSA, per germline. This CDR3 contains 15 residues. This CDR3 reads CASSLMGSGSYEQYF. The DNA for the CDR3 is TGTGCCAGCAGCTTAATGGGTTCGGGATCCTACGAGCAGTACTTC.

The J gene is TRBJ2-6, the V gene TRBV5-8; D is perhaps TRBD2 (5 bases). Germline V gives CDR1 SGHTS, CDR2 YDEGEE. The length of the CDR3 is 14 residues. Trimming left V 2 bases short and J 3 bases short, with 6 bases between. The CDR3 sequence is CASSFGNGANVLTF. The CDR3 DNA reads TGTGCCAGCAGCTTCGGGAATGGGGCCAACGTCCTGACTTTC.

The V gene is TRBV5-1, the J gene TRBJ1-1; maybe TRBD1 (5 bases). The CDR3 runs 14 residues. Germline V gene data show CDR1 as SGHRS and CDR2 as YFSETQ. V gave up 4 bases and J gave up 0 bases, with 10 bases separating them. The CDR3 loop reads CASSPGSMNTEAFF. The DNA for the CDR3 is TGCGCCAGCAGCCCAGGGTCGATGAACACTGAAGCTTTCTTT.